The clone carrying this T cell receptor beta chain was observed many times. Antigen specificity is unknown. The data originate from a study of T cells after yellow fever vaccination. Study findings and constraints: Peak timing came faster in the weaker secondary response, day 5 versus 15. FACS-sorted repertoires might harbor abundant contaminating clonotypes from the bulk population.

CDR1 is SGHRS and CDR2 is YFSETQ in the germline V gene. This CDR3 contains 15 residues. With V trimmed by 0 bases and J by 6 bases, 6 bases remained unmatched. TCRdb reprocessed the 5' RACE reads with MiXCR, giving one entry per CDR3 protein. The data show around 320,000 distinct CDR3 sequences, approximately 8% seen once. This sequence joins TRBV5-1 and TRBJ2-3; TRBD2 matches at 8 bases. This TCR was recovered from a man between 18 and 29 years old who received the YFV17D yellow fever vaccine. The sequencing used CD4+ T cells sorted from PBMCs, collected 5 days after the yellow fever booster vaccination. The CDR3 DNA reads TGCGCCAGCAGCTTGGTTGGCGGGGGGTCCGATACGCAGTATTTT. Residues: CASSLVGGGSDTQYF.